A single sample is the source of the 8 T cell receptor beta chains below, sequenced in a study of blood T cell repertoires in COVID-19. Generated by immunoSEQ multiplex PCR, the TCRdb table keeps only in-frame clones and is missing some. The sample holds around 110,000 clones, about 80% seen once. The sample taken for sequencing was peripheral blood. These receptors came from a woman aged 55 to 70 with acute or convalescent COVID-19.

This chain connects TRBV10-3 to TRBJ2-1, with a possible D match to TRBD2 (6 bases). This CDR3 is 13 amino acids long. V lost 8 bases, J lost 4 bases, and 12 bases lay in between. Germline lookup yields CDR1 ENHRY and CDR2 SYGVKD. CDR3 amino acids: CAIPSREYNEQFF. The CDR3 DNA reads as TGTGCCATCCCGTCCCGGGAGTACAATGAGCAGTTCTTC.

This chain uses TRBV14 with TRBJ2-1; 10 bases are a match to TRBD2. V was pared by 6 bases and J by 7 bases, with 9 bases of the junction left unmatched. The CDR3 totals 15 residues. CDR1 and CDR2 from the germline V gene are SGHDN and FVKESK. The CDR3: CASRASGRTPNEQFF. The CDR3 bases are TGTGCCAGCAGGGCTAGCGGGAGAACCCCAAATGAGCAGTTCTTC.

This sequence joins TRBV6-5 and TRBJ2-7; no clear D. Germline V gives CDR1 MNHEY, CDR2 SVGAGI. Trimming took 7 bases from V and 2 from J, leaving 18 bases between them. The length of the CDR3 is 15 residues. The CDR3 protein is CASTPAATSPYEQYF. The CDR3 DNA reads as TGTGCCAGCACCCCGGCGGCGACCTCACCCTACGAGCAGTACTTC.

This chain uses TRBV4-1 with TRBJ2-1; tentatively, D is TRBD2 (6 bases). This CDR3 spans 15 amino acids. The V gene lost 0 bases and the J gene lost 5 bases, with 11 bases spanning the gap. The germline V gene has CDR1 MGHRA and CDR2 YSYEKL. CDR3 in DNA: TGCGCCAGCAGCCAAGAGGGACTGACTAACAATGAGCAGTTCTTC. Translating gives CASSQEGLTNNEQFF.

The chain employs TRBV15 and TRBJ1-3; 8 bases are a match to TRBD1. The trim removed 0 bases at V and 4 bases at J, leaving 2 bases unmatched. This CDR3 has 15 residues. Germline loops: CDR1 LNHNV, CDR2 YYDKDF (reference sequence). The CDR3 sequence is CATSRDRTGGNTIYF. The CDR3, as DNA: TGTGCCACCAGCAGAGACCGGACAGGGGGAAACACCATATATTTT.

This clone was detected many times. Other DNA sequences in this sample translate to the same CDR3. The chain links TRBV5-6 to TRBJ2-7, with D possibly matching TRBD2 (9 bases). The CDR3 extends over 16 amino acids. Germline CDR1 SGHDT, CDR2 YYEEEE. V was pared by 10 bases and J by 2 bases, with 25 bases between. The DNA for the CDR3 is TGTGCCCGCCGCGGGGGGGAGGGACAGGCCCCCTACGAGCAGTACTTC. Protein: CARRGGEGQAPYEQYF.

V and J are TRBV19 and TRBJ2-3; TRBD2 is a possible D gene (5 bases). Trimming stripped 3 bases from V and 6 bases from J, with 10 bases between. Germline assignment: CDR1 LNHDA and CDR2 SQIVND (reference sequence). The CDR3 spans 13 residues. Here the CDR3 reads CASSIVPGDTQYF. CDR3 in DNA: TGTGCCAGTAGTATCGTGCCGGGGGATACGCAGTATTTT.

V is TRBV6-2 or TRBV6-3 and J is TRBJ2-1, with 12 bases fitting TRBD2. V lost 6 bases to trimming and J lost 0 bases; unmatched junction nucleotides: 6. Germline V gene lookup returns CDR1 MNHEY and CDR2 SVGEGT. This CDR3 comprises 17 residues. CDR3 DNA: TGTGCCAGCAGCGACGGACTAGCGGGGAACTCCTACAATGAGCAGTTCTTC. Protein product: CASSDGLAGNSYNEQFF.